The next 6 T cell receptor beta chains were all read from a single sample in a study of blood T cell repertoires in COVID-19. Using immunoSEQ multiplex PCR, the repertoire was profiled, and TCRdb retains in-frame clones only, with some absent. Of about 280,000 clones detected, 88% appear once; the ten largest clones hold 9% to 9.5%. The source material was peripheral blood. The source is a man aged 18 to 29 with active or convalescent COVID-19.

The gene calls are TRBV6-5 and TRBJ1-2; TRBD1 aligns across 10 bases. CDR3 length equals 15 residues. Germline CDR1 is MNHEY and CDR2 is SVGAGI. V was pared by 4 bases and J by 8 bases, with 10 bases of the junction left unmatched. The CDR3 is CASSSVDRGQKGYTF. DNA of the CDR3: TGTGCCAGCAGTTCGGTCGACAGGGGGCAGAAGGGCTACACCTTC.

The gene calls are TRBV7-8 and TRBJ1-2, with 8 nucleotides matching TRBD1. CDR3 length: 14 residues. CDR1 is SGHVS, CDR2 FQNEAQ, per germline. J lost 2 bases, V lost 5 bases, and 4 bases had no gene match. The CDR3, as DNA: TGTGCCAGCAGCCTGACAGGGGCGAACTATGGCTACACCTTC. It is translated as CASSLTGANYGYTF.

The chain combines TRBV27 with TRBJ2-7; a possible D gene is TRBD2 (5 bases). Germline CDR1 is MNHEY and CDR2 is SMNVEV (reference sequence). Trimming took off 3 bases at V and 5 bases at J, with 14 bases between the two ends. CDR3 length equals 14 residues. Here the CDR3 DNA reads TGTGCCAGCAGTTTTTCCGGGGTTAGTGACGAGCAGTACTTC. Its translation is CASSFSGVSDEQYF.

The chain carries TRBV7-9 and TRBJ1-2, with TRBD1 as a possible D gene (5 bases). The germline gives CDR1 SEHNR, CDR2 FQNEAQ (reference sequence). V was clipped by 6 bases and J by 4 bases, with 15 bases between them. The CDR3 is 14 amino acids. The CDR3 DNA follows: TGTGCCAGCAGTTCCCTTTGGGGGGGCTATGGCTACACCTTC. This gives the protein CASSSLWGGYGYTF.

V usage is TRBV7-9 and J usage is TRBJ2-7, with D possibly being TRBD1 (7 bases). This CDR3 spans 14 amino acids. Trimming removed 1 base at V and 5 bases at J, with 12 bases between. Germline V gives CDR1 SEHNR, CDR2 FQNEAQ (reference sequence). In DNA, the CDR3 is TGTGCCAGCAGCTTAGGGAGGGGGCTCAACGAGCAGTACTTC. Its protein is CASSLGRGLNEQYF.

Only a few counts were recorded for this clone. At one end the junction does not follow the germline gene, possibly because of a read error. In DNA, the CDR3 is TGTGCCAGTACTATAGGGCCAGGGGGCGAAGTCTATGGCTACACCTTC. Amino acids: CASTIGPGGEVYGYTF. The J gene is TRBJ1-2, the V gene TRBV19, with 8 bases that match TRBD1. This CDR3 contains 16 residues. Germline V gene sequence: CDR1 LNHDA, CDR2 SQIVND (reference sequence).